The clone carrying this T cell receptor beta chain turned up a few times. Antigen specificity is unknown. TCRdb used MiXCR to reprocess the 5' RACE reads, holding one entry per CDR3 protein. The sample records fewer than 650,000 distinct CDR3 sequences, around a fifth being singletons. CDR3 size: 13 residues. With 4 bases removed from V and 2 bases from J, the gap between germline ends came to 11 bases. Germline V lookup: CDR1 SQVTM, CDR2 ANQGSEA. This entry is derived from a study of T cells after yellow fever vaccination. Points from the study as a whole: The secondary response was weaker but peaked faster, day 5 versus 15.

The starting material was PBMCs, obtained 21 days after the first yellow fever vaccination. The receptor was derived from a man aged 18-30 years who received the YFV17D yellow fever vaccine. This chain links TRBV29-1 with TRBJ2-5; tentative D call: TRBD2 (7 bases). CDR3 sequence reads: CSVVRGGQETQYF. The CDR3 DNA follows: TGCAGCGTTGTGAGGGGGGGACAAGAGACCCAGTACTTC.